This T cell receptor beta chain was identified during a study of T cells after posttransplantation cyclophosphamide. Study findings and constraints: Skin or GI-infiltrating T cells shared few TRB sequences with blood. Later post-transplant blood repertoires were often dominated by donor CD8+ memory clones.

The repertoire was sequenced with immunoSEQ multiplex PCR; TCRdb's copy has only in-frame clones and lacks some. Of some 47,000 clones listed, roughly 84% are singletons. About this clone: Its antigen remains unknown.

Germline lookup yields CDR1 SEHNR and CDR2 FQNEAQ (reference sequence). CDR3 size: 13 residues. V lost 5 bases to trimming and J lost 6 bases, with 14 bases between them. The V gene is TRBV7-9, the J gene TRBJ2-7; TRBD2 might be the D (5 bases). The clonotype originates from a man younger than 45 with a blood cancer, CMV-positive, and with a related stem cell donor. The sequenced sample was PBMCs. This chain's CDR3 is CASSRLTEAEQYF. DNA of the CDR3: TGTGCCAGCAGCCGTTTGACGGAGGCCGAGCAGTACTTC.